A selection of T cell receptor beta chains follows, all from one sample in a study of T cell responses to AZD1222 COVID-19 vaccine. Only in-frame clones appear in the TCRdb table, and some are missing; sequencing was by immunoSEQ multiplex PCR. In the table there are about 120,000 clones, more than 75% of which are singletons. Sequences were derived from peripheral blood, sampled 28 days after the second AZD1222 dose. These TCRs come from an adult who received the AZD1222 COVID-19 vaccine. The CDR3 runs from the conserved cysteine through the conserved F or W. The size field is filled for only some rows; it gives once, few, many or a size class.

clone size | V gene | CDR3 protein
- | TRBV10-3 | CAISDINRDSPLHF
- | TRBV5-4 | CASSLTRAGNQPQHF
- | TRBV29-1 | CSVPGTGVNQPQHF
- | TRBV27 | CASSLQLAGGLSDTQYF
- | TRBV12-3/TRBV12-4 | CASSYGGQYGYTF
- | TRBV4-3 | CASSRTEFYEQYF
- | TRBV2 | CASRNYGYTF
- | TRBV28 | CASSSGRGEAPGGYTF
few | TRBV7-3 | CASSPGTSGEQYF
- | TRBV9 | CASSVTPGTVEGFTDTQYF
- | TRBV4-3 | CASSQGRLAGGTYTQYF
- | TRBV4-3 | CASSQDRASQETQYF
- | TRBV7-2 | CASSLGTGRMNTEAFF
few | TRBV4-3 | CASSQDPGGGYNEQFF
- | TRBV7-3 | CASSSTTSGQETQYF
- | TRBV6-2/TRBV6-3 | CASSRQGRTGELFF
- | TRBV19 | CASSILGDYGYTF
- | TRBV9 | CASSPSSLANYGYTF
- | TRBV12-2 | CALEGMYEQYF
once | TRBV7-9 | CASSLQGNHQPQHF
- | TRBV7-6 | CASSPRDTYQETQYF
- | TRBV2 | CASLRGPPNSPLHF
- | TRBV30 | CAWSVISGRRDEQFF
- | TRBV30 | CAWRKGQGARETQYF
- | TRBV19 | CASSPTGEGGEQYF
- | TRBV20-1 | CSASRRKTSSYEQYF
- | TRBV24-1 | CATSDFTDTGELFF
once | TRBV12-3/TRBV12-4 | CASRGDSGNTIYF
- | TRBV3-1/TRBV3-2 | CASSLSGQGAGEQYF
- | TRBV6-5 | CASSRTGRSYNEQFF
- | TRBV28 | CASSRLGYEPDTQYF
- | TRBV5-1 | CASSLVAGPYEQYF
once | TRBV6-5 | CASSYRGSSYEQYF
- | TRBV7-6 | CASSPAAGGRNEQFF
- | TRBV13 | CASSLRGDQPQHF
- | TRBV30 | CAWSVGTGRYTYGYTF
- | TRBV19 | CASSAQRNTEAFF
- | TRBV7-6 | CASSLRVISGGPSTDTQYF
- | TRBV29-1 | CSVGQGQETQYF
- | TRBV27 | CASSPPGQGGGYTF
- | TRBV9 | CASSPRTGISYEQYF
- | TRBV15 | CATSRVGERGGLEQFF
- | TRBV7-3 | CASSLTALAGVGETQYF
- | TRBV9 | CASSVSAGGGTDTQYF
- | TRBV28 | CASSFIKDNYEQYF
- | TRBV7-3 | CASSDLGELEQFF
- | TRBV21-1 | CARLTDRTRPQHF
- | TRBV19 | CASKDGRKIYF
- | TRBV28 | CASSLRPALPNTEAFF
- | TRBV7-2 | CASSQGQPPYEQYF
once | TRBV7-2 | CASSLVLGTGGGYTF
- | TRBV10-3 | CAISESGNTEAFF
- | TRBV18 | CASSPLAGGIADTQYF
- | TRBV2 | CASTPHSRRNQPQHF
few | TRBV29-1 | CSVVQEQSYEQYF
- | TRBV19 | CASSTGYEQYF
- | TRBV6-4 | CASSTGVGGYTF
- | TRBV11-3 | CASSQWGPSSTSGGYNEQFF
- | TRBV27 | CASSTGQGISPLHF
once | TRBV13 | CASSLTSGVRNTDTQYF